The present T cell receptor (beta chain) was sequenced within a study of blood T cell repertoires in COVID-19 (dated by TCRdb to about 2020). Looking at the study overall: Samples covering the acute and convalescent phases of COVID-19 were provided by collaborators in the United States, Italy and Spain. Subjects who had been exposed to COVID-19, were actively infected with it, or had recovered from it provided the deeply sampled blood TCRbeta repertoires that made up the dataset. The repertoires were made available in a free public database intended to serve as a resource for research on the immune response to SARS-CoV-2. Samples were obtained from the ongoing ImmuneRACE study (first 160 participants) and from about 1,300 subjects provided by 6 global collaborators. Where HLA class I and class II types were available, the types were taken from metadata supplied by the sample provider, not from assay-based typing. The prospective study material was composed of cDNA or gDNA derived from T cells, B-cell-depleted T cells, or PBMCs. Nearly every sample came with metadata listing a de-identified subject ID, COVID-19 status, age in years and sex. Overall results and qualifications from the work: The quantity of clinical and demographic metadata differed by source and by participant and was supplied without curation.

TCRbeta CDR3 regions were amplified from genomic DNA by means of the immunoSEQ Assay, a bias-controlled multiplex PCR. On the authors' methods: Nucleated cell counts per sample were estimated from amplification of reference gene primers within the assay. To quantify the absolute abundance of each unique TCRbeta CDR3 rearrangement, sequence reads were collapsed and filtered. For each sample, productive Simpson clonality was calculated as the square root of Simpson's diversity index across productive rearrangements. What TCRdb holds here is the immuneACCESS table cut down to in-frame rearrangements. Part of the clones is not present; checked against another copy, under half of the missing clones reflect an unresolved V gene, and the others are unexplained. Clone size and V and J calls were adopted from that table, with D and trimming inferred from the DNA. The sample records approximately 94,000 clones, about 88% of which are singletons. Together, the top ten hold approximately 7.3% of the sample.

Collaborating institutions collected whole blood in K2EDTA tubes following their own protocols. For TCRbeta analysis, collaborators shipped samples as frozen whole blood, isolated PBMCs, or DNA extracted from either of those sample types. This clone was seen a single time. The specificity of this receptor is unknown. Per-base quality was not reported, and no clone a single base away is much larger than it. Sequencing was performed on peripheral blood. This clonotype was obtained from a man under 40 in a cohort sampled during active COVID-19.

The CDR3 region reads CASSLPRTDHEQYF. The sequence in DNA is TGCGCCAGCAGCTTGCCGCGGACAGACCACGAGCAGTACTTC. The chain joins TRBV5-1 to TRBJ2-7, with TRBD1 tentatively as D gene (6 bases match). Based on the germline V gene, the CDR1 and CDR2 sequences are SGHRS and YFSETQ. The CDR3 measures 14 amino acids from cysteine to phenylalanine. The entry retains the CDR3 DNA only, 42 bases that are in frame from base 1. V gives up 1 base and J gives up 5 bases, and the segment between their germline ends measures 13 bases.